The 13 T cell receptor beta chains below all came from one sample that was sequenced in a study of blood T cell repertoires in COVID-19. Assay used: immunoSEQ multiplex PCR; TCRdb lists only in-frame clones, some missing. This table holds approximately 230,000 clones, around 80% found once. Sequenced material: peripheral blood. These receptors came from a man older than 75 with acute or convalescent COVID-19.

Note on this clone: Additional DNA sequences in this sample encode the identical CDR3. CDR3 protein: CSVEGQGNQPQHF. In DNA form, the CDR3 reads TGCAGCGTTGAAGGGCAGGGGAATCAGCCCCAGCATTTT. The J gene is TRBJ1-5, the V gene TRBV29-1, with a possible D match to TRBD1 (6 bases). Germline lookup yields CDR1 SQVTM and CDR2 ANQGSEA. Trimming removed 1 base from V and 4 bases from J, with 8 bases in between. This CDR3 has 13 amino acids. The full variable domain, its missing parts supplied by reference TRBV29-1 and TRBJ1-5, is SAVISQKPSRDICQRGTSLTIQCQVDSQVTMMFWYRQQPGQSLTLIATANQGSEATYESGFVIDKFPISRPNLTFSTLTVSNMSPEDSSIYLCSVEGQGNQPQHFGDGTRLSIL.

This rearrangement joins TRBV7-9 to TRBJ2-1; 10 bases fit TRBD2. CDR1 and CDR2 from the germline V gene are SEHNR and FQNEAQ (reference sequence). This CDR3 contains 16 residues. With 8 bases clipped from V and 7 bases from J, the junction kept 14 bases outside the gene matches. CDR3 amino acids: CASAPFGQAGGNEQFF. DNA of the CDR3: TGTGCCAGCGCACCGTTCGGTCAAGCGGGAGGGAATGAGCAGTTCTTC.

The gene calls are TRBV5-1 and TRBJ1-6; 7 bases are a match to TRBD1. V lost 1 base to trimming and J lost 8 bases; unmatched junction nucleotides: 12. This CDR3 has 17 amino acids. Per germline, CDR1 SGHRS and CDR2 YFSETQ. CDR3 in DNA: TGCGCCAGCAGCTTGTTTTCCGGACAGGACACTTATTCACCCCTCCACTTT. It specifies CASSLFSGQDTYSPLHF.

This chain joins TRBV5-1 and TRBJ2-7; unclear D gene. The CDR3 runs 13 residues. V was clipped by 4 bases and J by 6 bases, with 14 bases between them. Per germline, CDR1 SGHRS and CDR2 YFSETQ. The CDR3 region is CASSGLDTAEQYF. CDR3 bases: TGCGCCAGCAGCGGGCTCGACACAGCCGAGCAGTACTTC.

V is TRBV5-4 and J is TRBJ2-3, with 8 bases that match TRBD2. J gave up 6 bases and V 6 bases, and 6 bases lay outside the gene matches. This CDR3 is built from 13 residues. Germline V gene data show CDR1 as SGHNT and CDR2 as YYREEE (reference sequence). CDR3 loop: CASTSGGRDTQYF. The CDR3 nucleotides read TGTGCCAGCACATCGGGAGGGCGGGATACGCAGTATTTT.

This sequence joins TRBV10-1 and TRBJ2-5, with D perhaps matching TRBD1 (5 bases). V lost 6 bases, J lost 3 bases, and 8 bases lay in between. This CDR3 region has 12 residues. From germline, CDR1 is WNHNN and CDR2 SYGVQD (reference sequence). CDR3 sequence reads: CASSLDKETQYF. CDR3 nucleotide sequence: TGCGCCAGCAGCCTGGACAAAGAGACCCAGTACTTC.

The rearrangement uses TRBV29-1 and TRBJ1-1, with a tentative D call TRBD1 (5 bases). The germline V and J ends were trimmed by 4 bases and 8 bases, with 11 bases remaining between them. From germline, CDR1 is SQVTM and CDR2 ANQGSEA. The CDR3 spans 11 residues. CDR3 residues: CSVGVRVEAFF. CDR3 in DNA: TGCAGCGTTGGGGTCAGGGTGGAAGCTTTCTTT.

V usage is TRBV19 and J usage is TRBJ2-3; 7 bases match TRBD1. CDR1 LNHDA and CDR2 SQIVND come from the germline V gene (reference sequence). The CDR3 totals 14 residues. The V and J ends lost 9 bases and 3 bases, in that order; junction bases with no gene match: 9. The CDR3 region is CASQTGRRTDTQYF. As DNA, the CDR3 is TGTGCCAGCCAGACAGGGCGAAGGACAGATACGCAGTATTTT.

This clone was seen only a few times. The CDR3: CASSLAPGYEQYF. For the CDR3, the DNA is TGTGCCAGCAGCTTAGCCCCGGGGTACGAGCAGTACTTC. The V and J genes are TRBV7-8 and TRBJ2-7, with a possible D match to TRBD2 (5 bases). This CDR3 has 13 amino acids. V lost 0 bases to trimming and J lost 4 bases, with 7 bases between them. Germline V lookup: CDR1 SGHVS, CDR2 FQNEAQ.

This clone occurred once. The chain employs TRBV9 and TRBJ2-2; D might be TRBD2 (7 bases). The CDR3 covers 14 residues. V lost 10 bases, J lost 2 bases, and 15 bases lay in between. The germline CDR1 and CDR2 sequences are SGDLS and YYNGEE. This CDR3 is CASSGGGNTGELFF. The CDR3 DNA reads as TGTGCCTCGAGCGGCGGGGGCAACACCGGGGAGCTGTTTTTT.

In DNA, the CDR3 is TGTGCCAGCAGGAGTCCAGCGGGGGGCCCTCACGAGACCCAGTACTTC. It encodes CASRSPAGGPHETQYF. J is TRBJ2-5 and V is TRBV28; TRBD2 matches at 9 bases. CDR1 is MDHEN and CDR2 is SYDVKM in the germline V gene. With V trimmed by 6 bases and J by 5 bases, 13 bases remained unmatched. This CDR3 spans 16 amino acids.

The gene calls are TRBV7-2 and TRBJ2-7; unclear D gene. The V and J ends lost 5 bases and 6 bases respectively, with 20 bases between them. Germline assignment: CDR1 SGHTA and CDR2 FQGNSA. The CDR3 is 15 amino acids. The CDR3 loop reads CASSPSYLQSFEQYF. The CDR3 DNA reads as TGTGCCAGCAGCCCCTCCTACCTACAGTCGTTCGAGCAGTACTTC. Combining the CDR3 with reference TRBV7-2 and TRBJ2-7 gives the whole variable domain GAGVSQSPSNKVTEKGKDVELRCDPISGHTALYWYRQSLGQGLEFLIYFQGNSAPDKSGLPSDRFSAERTGGSVSTLTIQRTQQEDSAVYLCASSPSYLQSFEQYFGPGTRLTVT.

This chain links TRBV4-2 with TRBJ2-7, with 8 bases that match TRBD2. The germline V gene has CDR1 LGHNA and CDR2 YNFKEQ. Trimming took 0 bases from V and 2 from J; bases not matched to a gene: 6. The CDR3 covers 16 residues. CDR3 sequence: CASSQDPAGGPYEQYF. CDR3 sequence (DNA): TGTGCCAGCAGCCAAGATCCTGCGGGAGGCCCCTACGAGCAGTACTTC.